A selection of T cell receptor beta chains follows, all from one sample in a study of cytomegalovirus exposure and HLA in healthy donors. Clones were read by immunoSEQ multiplex PCR, and TCRdb kept only the in-frame ones, dropping some. The sample shows about 220,000 clones, approximately 88% of them seen only once. Sequenced sample: PBMCs. Source of these receptors: a boy between 2 and 15 years old in good health and CMV-seronegative. Both conserved end residues are part of each CDR3. A D gene is named only where the DNA matches it firmly. Clone sizes are given selectively: once, few, many, or a class where the clone is expanded.

TRBD2 | TRBJ2-1 | NA | TRBV9 | TGTGCCAGCACACCACAGGTCGGGGGGGCCTGGAATGAGCAGTTCTTC | CASTPQVGGAWNEQFF
NA | TRBJ2-5 | NA | TRBV6-5 | TGTGCCAGCAGTCCAATGGACAGTGAAGAGACCCAGTACTTC | CASSPMDSEETQYF
NA | TRBJ1-1 | NA | TRBV21-1 | TGTGCCAGCAGCAAACAGGGACAGATGAACACTGAAGCTTTCTTT | CASSKQGQMNTEAFF
NA | TRBJ2-7 | NA | TRBV7-6 | TGTGCCAGCAGCTTAACAGGGAAATACGAGCAGTACTTC | CASSLTGKYEQYF
NA | TRBJ2-5 | once | TRBV6-1 | TGTGCCAGCAGTGCGGACCATGACAGCCAAGAGACCCAGTACTTC | CASSADHDSQETQYF
TRBD1 | TRBJ1-1 | once | TRBV30 | TGTGCCTGGAGCGGGACAGGGTACACTGAAGCTTTCTTT | CAWSGTGYTEAFF
TRBD1 | TRBJ2-7 | NA | TRBV14 | TGTGCCAGCAGCCTCGGGACAGGGGGCGCGTCGGTCTACGAGCAGTACTTC | CASSLGTGGASVYEQYF
NA | TRBJ2-2 | NA | TRBV7-9 | TGTGCCAGCAGCTTAACTCAGGGCCTGAACGGGGAGCTGTTTTTT | CASSLTQGLNGELFF
TRBD1 | TRBJ2-3 | NA | TRBV7-9 | TGTGCCAGCAGCTCGCAAGGGGACAGGTCCACAGATACGCAGTATTTT | CASSSQGDRSTDTQYF
TRBD1 | TRBJ2-7 | NA | TRBV27 | TGTGCCAGCAGTTTAGGGACAGGGGCCTACGAGCAGTACTTC | CASSLGTGAYEQYF
TRBD2 | TRBJ2-5 | few | TRBV27 | TGTGCCAGCAGTTTATATTCTAGCGGGGGCCGCAAGGAGACCCAGTACTTC | CASSLYSSGGRKETQYF
TRBD1 | TRBJ2-7 | NA | TRBV5-5 | TGTGCCAGCAGCTTGGGACAGGGGGCCCACGAGCAGTACTTC | CASSLGQGAHEQYF
TRBD1 | TRBJ2-5 | NA | TRBV4-1 | TGCGCCAGCAGCCAAGGAGGTTGGGCAGGGGGCGGAGAGACCCAGTACTTC | CASSQGGWAGGGETQYF
NA | TRBJ2-7 | NA | TRBV6-1 | TGTGCCAGCAGCCTGACAGGCAGCTACGAGCAGTACTTC | CASSLTGSYEQYF
NA | TRBJ2-3 | NA | TRBV19 | TGTGCCAGTAGTACCGGACAGATGATAATTAGCACAGATACGCAGTATTTT | CASSTGQMIISTDTQYF
NA | TRBJ2-1 | NA | TRBV13 | TGTGCCAGCAGCCCCCCCGGGATCTACAATGAGCAGTTCTTC | CASSPPGIYNEQFF
TRBD1 | TRBJ1-2 | NA | TRBV27 | TGTGCCAGCAGTAGTACAGGGGTTCGCTACACCTTC | CASSSTGVRYTF
NA | TRBJ1-6 | NA | TRBV7-8 | TGTGCCAGCAGCTTAACCCTTAACATTCGTAATTCACCCCTCCACTTT | CASSLTLNIRNSPLHF
TRBD1 | TRBJ1-2 | few | TRBV6-5 | TGTGCCAGCAGTATAAACAGGGGAGGAGGCTACACCTTC | CASSINRGGGYTF
NA | TRBJ2-3 | NA | TRBV29-1 | TGCAGCGTCCCCGGGGGAGCAGATACGCAGTATTTT | CSVPGGADTQYF
NA | TRBJ2-2 | NA | TRBV7-6 | TGTGCCAGCAGCCTTGCGGGGCTAACCGGGGAGCTGTTTTTT | CASSLAGLTGELFF
TRBD1 | TRBJ2-3 | few | TRBV5-1 | TGCGCCAGCAGCTTTCAGGGGGCAAAAGATACGCAGTATTTT | CASSFQGAKDTQYF
TRBD1 | TRBJ1-2 | NA | TRBV19 | TGTGCCAGTAGTCCCGGGACAGGGATCTTCGGCTACACCTTC | CASSPGTGIFGYTF
NA | TRBJ2-5 | NA | TRBV19 | TGTGCCAGTAGCCAGGGAGAGACCCAGTACTTC | CASSQGETQYF
NA | TRBJ2-5 | NA | TRBV11-2 | TGTGCCAGCAGCTTAACAACTTCTCTCGGGGAGACCCAGTACTTC | CASSLTTSLGETQYF
NA | TRBJ2-7 | NA | TRBV7-2 | TGTGCCAGCAGCTGGCCGGGACAAGGAAACTACGAGCAGTACTTC | CASSWPGQGNYEQYF
NA | TRBJ1-4 | NA | TRBV2 | TGTGCCAGCAGCAGCGGGGGGGCCACTAATGAAAAACTGTTTTTT | CASSSGGATNEKLFF
NA | TRBJ2-3 | NA | TRBV12-5 | TGTGCTAGTGGCCTCGCAGATACGCAGTATTTT | CASGLADTQYF
TRBD1 | TRBJ2-7 | NA | TRBV19 | TGTGCCAGTAGTATGGGCCAGGGGGCCGCGTACGAGCAGTACTTC | CASSMGQGAAYEQYF
TRBD1 | TRBJ1-1 | once | TRBV11-2 | TGTGACAGCAGCGGGGGGACAGGGCCTGAAGCTTTCTTT | CDSSGGTGPEAFF
TRBD1 | TRBJ1-1 | few | TRBV27 | TGTGCCAGCACCCCGGGACAGGGTTTTCAAGCTGAAGCTTTCTTT | CASTPGQGFQAEAFF
NA | TRBJ1-1 | NA | TRBV9 | TGTGCCAGCAGCGGCCAGCAGGGCCCCCCAACGCTCACTGAAGCTTTCTTT | CASSGQQGPPTLTEAFF
TRBD1 | TRBJ1-3 | NA | TRBV7-2 | TGTGCCAGCAGCACGGGGACAGGGGGTTCGGGAAACACCATATATTTT | CASSTGTGGSGNTIYF
TRBD1 | TRBJ1-1 | NA | TRBV6-1 | TGTGCCAGCAGTCCGGACAGGGAGACTGAAGCTTTCTTT | CASSPDRETEAFF
NA | TRBJ2-5 | NA | TRBV7-9 | TGTGCCAGCAGCCCCAGTATTCCACGAGAGACCCAGTACTTC | CASSPSIPRETQYF
TRBD1 | TRBJ1-1 | NA | TRBV7-6 | TGTGCCAGCAGCTTTGAAGGGGGCACCACTGAAGCTTTCTTT | CASSFEGGTTEAFF
NA | TRBJ1-1 | NA | TRBV4-1 | TGCGCCAGCAGCCCGCGACAGACTTCTGAAGCTTTCTTT | CASSPRQTSEAFF
NA | TRBJ1-2 | NA | TRBV6-5 | TGTGCCAGCTACCAGGGACTCCCGGGGGGCTATGGCTACACCTTC | CASYQGLPGGYGYTF
NA | TRBJ1-2 | NA | TRBV9 | TGTGCCAGCAGCGTAGTAAGGGCAGGGGATGGCTACACCTTC | CASSVVRAGDGYTF